The 11 T cell receptor beta chains presented below share a single source sample, sequenced in a study of Graves' ophthalmopathy and Graves' hyperthyroidism. Amplification of the TCR beta CDR3 regions used RNA transcripts (as template). RT-PCR was first run with HTBI primers, then multiplex PCR in a second round. TCRdb fed the multiplex PCR reads into MiXCR, producing one record per CDR3 protein. The profile shows 340,000 or so distinct CDR3 sequences, roughly a sixth of them singletons. Specimen: peripheral blood. The source is an adult man with Graves' ophthalmopathy.

This clonotype was detected many times. CDR3 nucleotide sequence: TGTGCCAGCAGTCCCGGGACAGGTGTATTCATCACTGAAGCTTTCTTT. Residues: CASSPGTGVFITEAFF. J is TRBJ1-1 and V is TRBV12-3 or TRBV12-4, with 8 positions matching TRBD1. This CDR3 has 16 amino acids. With 5 bases clipped from V and 4 bases from J, the junction kept 12 bases outside the gene matches.

This clonotype has a count of ten or more. The rearrangement joins TRBV12-3 or TRBV12-4 to TRBJ2-6; D is perhaps TRBD2 (5 bases). The CDR3 is 15 residues long. The V end was cut by 2 bases, the J end by 1 base, with 6 bases between. As DNA, the CDR3 is TGTGCCAGCAGTTTACCGGGGTCTGGGGCCAACGTCCTGACTTTC. Its protein product is CASSLPGSGANVLTF.

The sample holds many counts of this clonotype. J is TRBJ2-2 and V is TRBV6-1, with D unresolved. Germline V gene sequence: CDR1 MNHNS, CDR2 SASEGT. CDR3 length: 14 amino acids. V lost 7 bases, J lost 1 base, and 10 bases lay in between. CDR3 nucleotide sequence: TGTGCCAGCATAGGTAGAGGGAACACCGGGGAGCTGTTTTTT. This encodes CASIGRGNTGELFF.

This clonotype was found once. J is TRBJ1-1 and V is TRBV4-1; TRBD1 matches at 7 bases. The CDR3 runs to 17 residues. The germline V gene encodes CDR1 MGHRA and CDR2 YSYEKL. The V and J ends lost 1 base and 2 bases, in that order; junction bases with no gene match: 10. The chain's CDR3 is CASSQGALTGPNTEAFF. The CDR3 DNA reads as TGCGCCAGCAGCCAAGGAGCTCTGACAGGGCCTAACACTGAAGCTTTCTTT.

This clonotype appeared many times. V gene TRBV4-1 combines with J gene TRBJ2-2; D is perhaps TRBD1 (5 bases). The V and J ends lost 4 bases and 8 bases respectively, with 20 bases between them. The germline V gene encodes CDR1 MGHRA and CDR2 YSYEKL. CDR3 size: 16 residues. In nucleotides, the CDR3 is TGCGCCAGCAGCCCCCGCCGACAGCCTTCACCGGGGGAGCTGTTTTTT. It yields the protein CASSPRRQPSPGELFF.

In its sample, this clonotype was seen many times. This could be a read error, since a much larger clone is one nucleotide away. In DNA, the CDR3 is TGTGCCAGCAGCCCAACAAGCGACAGTAACGCTGAAGCTTTCTTT. This encodes CASSPTSDSNAEAFF. The rearrangement links TRBV4-2 to TRBJ1-1; D perhaps matches TRBD1 (5 bases). The V and J ends lost 4 bases and 6 bases respectively, with 18 bases between them. CDR3 length equals 15 residues. Per germline, CDR1 LGHNA and CDR2 YNFKEQ.

This clonotype appeared many times. J is TRBJ2-7 and V is TRBV7-8; D remains ambiguous. Per the germline V gene, CDR1 is SGHVS and CDR2 is FQNEAQ. CDR3 length: 16 amino acids. Trimming pared 5 bases from V and 1 base from J, leaving 18 bases between. The CDR3 DNA is TGTGCCAGCAGCGCCTATACCGGCACAGCATCCTACGAGCAGTACTTC. This translates into CASSAYTGTASYEQYF.

J is TRBJ1-1 and V is TRBV12-3 or TRBV12-4; TRBD1 matches at 8 bases. Trimming took 6 bases from V and 10 from J; bases not matched to a gene: 13. The CDR3 length is 14 residues. The CDR3 sequence is CASSTTGVSSIAFF. CDR3 DNA: TGTGCCAGCAGCACGACAGGGGTTTCTTCGATAGCTTTCTTT.

The table lists this clonotype with many counts. The V and J genes are TRBV6-1 and TRBJ2-2; 7 bases are shared with TRBD1. This CDR3 is 14 amino acids long. The germline V gene encodes CDR1 MNHNS and CDR2 SASEGT. V lost 6 bases, J lost 3 bases, and 4 bases stayed unmatched. CDR3 sequence: CASRTGQHTGELFF. CDR3 nucleotide sequence: TGTGCCAGCAGGACAGGGCAGCACACCGGGGAGCTGTTTTTT.

This clonotype was counted at least ten times. V is TRBV10-3 and J is TRBJ1-6; D not resolved. The CDR3 contains 15 residues. The ends were cut back, 3 bases at V and 5 bases at J, with 11 bases in the middle. Germline V gene sequence: CDR1 ENHRY, CDR2 SYGVKD. The CDR3 bases are TGTGCCATCAGTGAAGGCAGGAGAGATAATTCACCCCTCCACTTT. This encodes CAISEGRRDNSPLHF.

This clonotype was observed a few times. The chain uses TRBV28 and TRBJ1-1, with 7 bases identical to TRBD1. Germline assignment: CDR1 MDHEN and CDR2 SYDVKM. The CDR3 is 13 amino acids. V lost 5 bases to trimming and J lost 5 bases; unmatched junction nucleotides: 5. The CDR3 bases are TGTGCCAGCAGTCTTCCGACAGGGACTGAAGCTTTCTTT. This sequence encodes CASSLPTGTEAFF.